One and the same sample provided the 14 T cell receptor beta chains below, sequenced in a study of cytomegalovirus exposure and HLA in healthy donors. With 60 Vbeta and 13 Jbeta primers, the PCR was carried out. Sequencing used immunoSEQ multiplex PCR; TCRdb keeps in-frame clones, though not all of them. This table has roughly 130,000 clones, 50% to 75% appearing once. The sequencing input was PBMCs. Receptor source: a woman in her forties in good health and CMV-seropositive.

The chain links TRBV27 to TRBJ2-7; D unresolved. The CDR3 has 14 amino acids. The germline V and J ends were trimmed by 5 bases and 1 base, with 12 bases remaining between them. CDR1 is MNHEY and CDR2 is SMNVEV in the germline V gene (reference sequence). The CDR3 is CASSPSDTSYEQYF. CDR3 nucleotides: TGTGCCAGCAGTCCATCCGACACTTCCTACGAGCAGTACTTC.

This clone was detected a few times. The genes are TRBV2 and TRBJ1-6; 8 bases line up with TRBD1. The CDR3 totals 15 residues. From germline, CDR1 is SNHLY and CDR2 FYNNEI. The trim removed 5 bases at V and 7 bases at J, leaving 7 bases unmatched. For the CDR3, the DNA is TGTGCCAGCAGTTATACAGGGGGGGAGAATTCACCCCTCCACTTT. This sequence encodes CASSYTGGENSPLHF.

This clone was seen more than once but under ten times. Here the CDR3 DNA reads TGCAGTGCTAGTGTCGACAATGGCTACACCTTC. It is translated as CSASVDNGYTF. This chain connects TRBV20-1 to TRBJ1-2; D unresolved. Per germline, CDR1 DFQATT and CDR2 SNEGSKA (reference sequence). There are 11 residues in the CDR3. V lost 3 bases, J lost 6 bases, and 8 bases lay in between.

V gene TRBV7-2 combines with J gene TRBJ1-3, with TRBD1 matching over 8 bases. V lost 0 bases and J lost 8; bases outside the gene matches: 3. Per the germline V gene, CDR1 is SGHTA and CDR2 is FQGNSA. This CDR3 region has 14 residues. The CDR3 coding sequence is TGTGCCAGCAGCTTAGCCAGGGGGCCGGACACCATATATTTT. Translation gives CASSLARGPDTIYF. Variable domain in full (rest from reference TRBV7-2 and TRBJ1-3): GAGVSQSPSNKVTEKGKDVELRCDPISGHTALYWYRQSLGQGLEFLIYFQGNSAPDKSGLPSDRFSAERTGGSVSTLTIQRTQQEDSAVYLCASSLARGPDTIYFGEGSWLTVV.

The chain couples TRBV30 to TRBJ1-5, with TRBD1 identical over 7 bases. CDR1 is GTSNPN and CDR2 is SVGIG in the germline V gene (reference sequence). V gave up 4 bases and J gave up 1 base; unmatched junction bases: 1. There are 13 residues in the CDR3. The CDR3 DNA is TGTGCCTGGACGACAGGGAGCAATCAGCCCCAGCATTTT. It specifies CAWTTGSNQPQHF.

This clone was counted a few times. The CDR3 here is CASSLATRGRETQYF. CDR3 in DNA: TGTGCCAGCAGTTTGGCGACAAGGGGGCGGGAGACCCAGTACTTC. The J gene is TRBJ2-5, the V gene TRBV6-5; 7 bases are a match to TRBD1. After removal of 4 bases from V and 5 bases from J, the junction contained 10 bases not matched to a gene. In germline, CDR1 is MNHEY, CDR2 SVGAGI. The CDR3 sequence is 15 residues long.

V and J are TRBV10-3 and TRBJ1-1, with D maybe TRBD1 (5 bases). Germline V gene lookup returns CDR1 ENHRY and CDR2 SYGVKD. The CDR3 is made up of 12 amino acids. Trimming took off 7 bases at V and 3 bases at J, with 9 bases between the two ends. This CDR3 reads CAITGGHTEAFF. CDR3 DNA sequence: TGTGCCATCACCGGGGGTCACACTGAAGCTTTCTTT.

J is TRBJ2-7 and V is TRBV7-6; no clear D gene. V lost 5 bases and J lost 3, with 8 bases in between. Germline V CDR1 and CDR2: SGHVS, FNYEAQ. This CDR3 has 12 amino acids. This chain's CDR3 is CASSHDNYEQYF. DNA of the CDR3: TGTGCCAGCAGCCATGACAACTACGAGCAGTACTTC.

The rearrangement joins TRBV6-1 to TRBJ2-1; TRBD1 might be the D (6 bases). The CDR3 spans 13 residues. The germline CDR1 and CDR2 sequences are MNHNS and SASEGT. The ends were cut back, 7 bases at V and 7 bases at J, with 14 bases in the middle. The CDR3 spells CASTAGDLNEQFF. The CDR3 coding sequence is TGTGCCAGCACGGCAGGGGATCTGAATGAGCAGTTCTTC.

This clone appeared a single time. The chain recombines TRBV28 with TRBJ2-5; 7 nucleotides agree with TRBD1. V lost 4 bases to trimming and J lost 1 base; unmatched junction nucleotides: 6. CDR3 length equals 15 residues. Germline V lookup: CDR1 MDHEN, CDR2 SYDVKM. CDR3 residues: CASSSPGQLQETQYF. The CDR3 DNA reads TGTGCCAGCAGTTCTCCGGGACAGCTCCAAGAGACCCAGTACTTC.

This clone was found a few times. The chain links TRBV5-1 to TRBJ1-3; tentative D call: TRBD1 (6 bases). CDR1 is SGHRS, CDR2 YFSETQ, per germline. The germline V and J ends were trimmed by 2 bases and 0 bases, with 9 bases remaining between them. The CDR3 is made up of 15 amino acids. The CDR3 DNA reads TGCGCCAGCAGCTTAGACAGGCTCTCTGGAAACACCATATATTTT. Amino acid sequence: CASSLDRLSGNTIYF.

This clone was recorded a few times. The rearrangement uses TRBV28 and TRBJ2-1; D not resolved. Trimming stripped 5 bases from V and 7 bases from J, with 21 bases between. Per germline, CDR1 MDHEN and CDR2 SYDVKM. The CDR3 extends over 16 amino acids. The DNA of the CDR3 is TGTGCCAGCAGTAGGTCCACAGAGACCTTTAGAAATGAGCAGTTCTTC. Translated: CASSRSTETFRNEQFF.

V and J are TRBV6-5 and TRBJ2-7; D is perhaps TRBD2 (5 bases). V lost 6 bases and J lost 3, with 18 bases in between. The CDR3 totals 15 residues. Germline V CDR1 and CDR2: MNHEY, SVGAGI. The DNA of the CDR3 is TGTGCCAGCAGCCCTCGTGGAGGTGAACTCTACGAGCAGTACTTC. This gives the protein CASSPRGGELYEQYF.

The rearrangement links TRBV7-6 to TRBJ2-7; D might be TRBD2 (5 bases). Germline V lookup: CDR1 SGHVS, CDR2 FNYEAQ. V shed 10 bases and J shed 0 bases, with 16 bases lying between them. This CDR3 spans 14 amino acids. In DNA form, the CDR3 reads TGTGCCACCATAGCGCCGCACCCCTCCTACGAGCAGTACTTC. Residues: CATIAPHPSYEQYF.